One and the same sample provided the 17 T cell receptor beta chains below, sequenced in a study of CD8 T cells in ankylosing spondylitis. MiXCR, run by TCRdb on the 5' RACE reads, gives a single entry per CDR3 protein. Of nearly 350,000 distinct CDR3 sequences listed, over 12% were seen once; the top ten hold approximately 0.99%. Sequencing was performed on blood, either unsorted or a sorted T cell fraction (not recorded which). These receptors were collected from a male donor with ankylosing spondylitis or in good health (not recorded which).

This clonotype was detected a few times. CDR3 nucleotide sequence: TGTGCCGCAGCCATAGACACTGAAGCTTTCTTT. This encodes CAAAIDTEAFF. V is TRBV6-6 and J is TRBJ1-1; no firm D call. The CDR3 totals 11 residues. The germline V gene encodes CDR1 MNHNY and CDR2 SVGAGI (reference sequence). V gave up 11 bases and J gave up 3 bases, with 10 bases separating them.

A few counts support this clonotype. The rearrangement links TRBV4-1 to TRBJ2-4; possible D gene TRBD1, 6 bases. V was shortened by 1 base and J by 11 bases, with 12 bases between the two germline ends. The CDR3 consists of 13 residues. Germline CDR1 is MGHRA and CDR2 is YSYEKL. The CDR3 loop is CASSQVRTDFQYF. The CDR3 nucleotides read TGCGCCAGCAGCCAAGTTCGGACAGACTTTCAGTACTTC.

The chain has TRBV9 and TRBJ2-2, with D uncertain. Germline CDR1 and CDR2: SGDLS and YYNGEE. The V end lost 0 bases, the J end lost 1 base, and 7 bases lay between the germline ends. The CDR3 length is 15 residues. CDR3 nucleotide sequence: TGTGCCAGCAGCGTAGGGTTCCGGAACACCGGGGAGCTGTTTTTT. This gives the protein CASSVGFRNTGELFF.

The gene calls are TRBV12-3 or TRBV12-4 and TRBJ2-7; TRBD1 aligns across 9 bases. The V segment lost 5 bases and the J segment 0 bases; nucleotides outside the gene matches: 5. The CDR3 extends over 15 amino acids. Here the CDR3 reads CASSRQGVDSYEQYF. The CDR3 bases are TGTGCCAGCAGTCGACAGGGGGTGGACTCCTACGAGCAGTACTTC.

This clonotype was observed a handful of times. CDR3 residues: CASSLLGHPTGELFF. CDR3 bases: TGTGCCAGCAGCTTACTGGGACACCCCACCGGGGAGCTGTTTTTT. The rearrangement joins TRBV11-2 to TRBJ2-2; TRBD1 is a possible D gene (6 bases). V was clipped by 2 bases and J by 4 bases, with 11 bases between them. CDR1 and CDR2 (germline): SGHAT, FQNNGV. The CDR3 totals 15 residues.

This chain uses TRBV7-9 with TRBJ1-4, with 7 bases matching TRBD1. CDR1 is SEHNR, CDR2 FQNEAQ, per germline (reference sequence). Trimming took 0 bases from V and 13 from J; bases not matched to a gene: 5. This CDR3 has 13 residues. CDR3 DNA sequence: TGTGCCAGCAGCTTAGCGGCAGGGGGAGTACTGTTTTTT. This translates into CASSLAAGGVLFF.

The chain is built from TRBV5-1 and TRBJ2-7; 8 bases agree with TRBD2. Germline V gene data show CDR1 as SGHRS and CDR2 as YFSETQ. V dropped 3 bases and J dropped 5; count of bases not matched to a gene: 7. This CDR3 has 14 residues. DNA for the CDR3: TGCGCCAGCAGCTCCCTCTCGCGGGAGGACGAGCAGTACTTC. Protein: CASSSLSREDEQYF.

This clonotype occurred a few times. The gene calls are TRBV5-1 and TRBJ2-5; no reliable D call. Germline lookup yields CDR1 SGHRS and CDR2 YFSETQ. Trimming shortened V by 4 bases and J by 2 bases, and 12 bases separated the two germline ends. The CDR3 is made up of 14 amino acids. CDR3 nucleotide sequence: TGCGCCAGCAGCCCTTTGACATTACAAGAGACCCAGTACTTC. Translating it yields CASSPLTLQETQYF.

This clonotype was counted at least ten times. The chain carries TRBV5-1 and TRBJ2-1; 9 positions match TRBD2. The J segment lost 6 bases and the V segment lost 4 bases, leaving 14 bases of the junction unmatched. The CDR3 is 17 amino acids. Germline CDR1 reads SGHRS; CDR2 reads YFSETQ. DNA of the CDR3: TGCGCCAGCAGCAATAGCGGGGGCCCCCCTGGATCCAATGAGCAGTTCTTC. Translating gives CASSNSGGPPGSNEQFF.

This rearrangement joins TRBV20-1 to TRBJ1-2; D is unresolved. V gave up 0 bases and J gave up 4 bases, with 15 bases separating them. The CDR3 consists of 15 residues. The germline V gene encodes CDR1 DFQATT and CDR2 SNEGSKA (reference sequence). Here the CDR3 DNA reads TGCAGTGCTAGAGATCGTGGCACCCCTGGCTATGGCTACACCTTC. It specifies CSARDRGTPGYGYTF.

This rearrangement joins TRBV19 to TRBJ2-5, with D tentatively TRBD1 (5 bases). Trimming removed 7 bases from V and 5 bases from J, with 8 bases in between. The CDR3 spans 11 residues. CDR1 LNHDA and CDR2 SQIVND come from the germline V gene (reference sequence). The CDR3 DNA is TGTGCCAGTACACACAGGGAGACCCAGTACTTC. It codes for CASTHRETQYF.

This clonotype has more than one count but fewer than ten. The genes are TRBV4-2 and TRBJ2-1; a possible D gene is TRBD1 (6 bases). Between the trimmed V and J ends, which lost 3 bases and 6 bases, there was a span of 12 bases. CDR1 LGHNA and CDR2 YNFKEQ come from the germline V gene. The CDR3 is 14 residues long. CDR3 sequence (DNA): TGTGCCAGCAGCCAGGGGGACATATCCAATGAGCAGTTCTTC. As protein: CASSQGDISNEQFF.

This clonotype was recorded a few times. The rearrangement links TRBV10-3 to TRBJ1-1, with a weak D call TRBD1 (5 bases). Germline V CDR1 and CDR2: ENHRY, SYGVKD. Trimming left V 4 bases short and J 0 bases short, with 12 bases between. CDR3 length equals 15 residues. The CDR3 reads CAISGAGSMNTEAFF. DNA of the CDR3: TGTGCCATCAGTGGTGCAGGGAGCATGAACACTGAAGCTTTCTTT.

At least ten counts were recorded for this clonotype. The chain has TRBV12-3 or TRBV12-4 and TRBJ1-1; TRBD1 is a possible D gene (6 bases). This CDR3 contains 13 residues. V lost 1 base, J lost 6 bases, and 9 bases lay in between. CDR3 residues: CASSLDRVAEAFF. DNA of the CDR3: TGTGCCAGCAGTTTAGACAGGGTCGCTGAAGCTTTCTTT.

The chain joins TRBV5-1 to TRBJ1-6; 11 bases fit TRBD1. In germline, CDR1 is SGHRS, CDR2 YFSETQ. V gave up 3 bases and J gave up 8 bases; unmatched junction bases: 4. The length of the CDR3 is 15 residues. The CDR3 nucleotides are TGCGCCAGCAGCTGGTCGGGACAGGGGGATTCACCCCTCCACTTT. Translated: CASSWSGQGDSPLHF.

For the CDR3, the DNA is TGTGCCAGCAGCTCAGTGGGGGGGCCTGAGACCCAGTACTTC. Translated: CASSSVGGPETQYF. The chain carries TRBV7-2 and TRBJ2-5; weak D call: TRBD2 (7 bases). Trimming shortened V by 4 bases and J by 5 bases, and 14 bases separated the two germline ends. In germline, CDR1 is SGHTA, CDR2 FQGNSA. The CDR3 totals 14 residues. The full variable domain, rest sourced from reference TRBV7-2 and TRBJ2-5, is GAGVSQSPSNKVTEKGKDVELRCDPISGHTALYWYRQSLGQGLEFLIYFQGNSAPDKSGLPSDRFSAERTGGSVSTLTIQRTQQEDSAVYLCASSSVGGPETQYFGPGTRLLVL.

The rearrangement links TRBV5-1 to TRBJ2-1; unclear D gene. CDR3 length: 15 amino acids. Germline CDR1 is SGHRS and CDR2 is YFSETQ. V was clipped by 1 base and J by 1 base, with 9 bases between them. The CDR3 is CASSLSSFSYNEQFF. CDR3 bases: TGCGCCAGCAGCTTGAGTAGCTTTTCCTACAATGAGCAGTTCTTC.